These 11 T cell receptor beta chains were sequenced from one sample in a study of Ad26.COV2.S vaccination and SARS-CoV-2 variants (dated by TCRdb to the early 2020s). Per the publication, the treatment or condition label means: 15 to 20 received Ad26.COV2.S at low or high dose, single or two shots; about five received placebo; per-sample allocation not given. For vaccine and placebo recipients, repertoires were sequenced using samples collected on day 63 after the first injection. Library preparation employed the immunoSEQ multiplex PCR assay. This immuneACCESS table, as held by TCRdb, lists in-frame sequences with V and J called but not all clones. Of the missing ones, under half trace to an unresolved V gene in checked studies; the others have no known cause. The sample includes about 400,000 clones, with 83% observed a single time. Nearly 7.5% of the sample comes from the top ten. The material sequenced was peripheral blood, taken in a trial of Ad26.COV2.S vaccine versus placebo. The source of these receptors is a person between 18 and 65 years old who received the Ad26.COV2.S COVID-19 vaccine or a placebo.

This rearrangement joins TRBV3-1 (or the pseudogene TRBV3-2) to TRBJ2-7, with D perhaps TRBD2 (5 bases). The CDR3 extends over 14 amino acids. CDR1 is LGHDT and CDR2 is YNNKEL in the germline V gene (reference sequence). V was shortened by 1 base and J by 6 bases, with 13 bases between the two germline ends. CDR3 region: CASSQVIGRGEQYF. CDR3 nucleotide sequence: TGTGCCAGCAGCCAAGTCATTGGTCGGGGCGAGCAGTACTTC.

The chain joins TRBV10-3 to TRBJ1-2, with a tentative D call TRBD1 (5 bases). From germline, CDR1 is ENHRY and CDR2 SYGVKD. V lost 8 bases and J lost 7, with 11 bases in between. This CDR3 spans 11 amino acids. In nucleotides, the CDR3 is TGTGCCATCTTGGGGGGAGTTGGCTACACCTTC. Protein: CAILGGVGYTF.

This chain uses TRBV11-2 with TRBJ1-4; 7 bases match TRBD1. Germline V lookup: CDR1 SGHAT, CDR2 FQNNGV. Germline trimming cut 4 bases from V and 7 bases from J; bases unmatched to any gene: 6. This CDR3 spans 14 amino acids. The CDR3 here is CASSSDRTAEKLFF. The DNA of the CDR3 is TGTGCCAGCAGCTCGGACAGGACCGCTGAAAAACTGTTTTTT. Full variable domain (outside the CDR3, taken from reference TRBV11-2 and TRBJ1-4): EAGVAQSPRYKIIEKRQSVAFWCNPISGHATLYWYQQILGQGPKLLIQFQNNGVVDDSQLPKDRFSAERLKGVDSTLKIQPAKLEDSAVYLCASSSDRTAEKLFFGSGTQLSVL.

The rearrangement links TRBV6-5 to TRBJ1-3; D not certain. The CDR3 has 15 amino acids. Trimming removed 5 bases at V and 3 bases at J, with 14 bases between. CDR1 is MNHEY, CDR2 SVGAGI, per germline. CDR3 loop: CASSPYARGGNTIYF. In DNA form, the CDR3 reads TGTGCCAGCAGTCCATACGCCCGGGGTGGAAACACCATATATTTT.

This chain connects TRBV5-6 to TRBJ1-5; D is unresolved. Germline V gene sequence: CDR1 SGHDT, CDR2 YYEEEE. The CDR3 totals 17 residues. Trimming removed 0 bases at V and 2 bases at J, with 15 bases between. The CDR3 sequence is CASSLANGERGNQPQHF. CDR3 nucleotide sequence: TGTGCCAGCAGCTTGGCCAACGGGGAACGGGGCAATCAGCCCCAGCATTTT.

This sequence joins TRBV18 and TRBJ1-4, with D uncertain. Trimming shortened V by 5 bases and J by 1 base, and 5 bases separated the two germline ends. Germline loops: CDR1 KGHSH, CDR2 LQKENI. The CDR3 runs 13 residues. CDR3 loop: CASSGLTNEKLFF. In nucleotides, the CDR3 is TGTGCCAGCTCAGGGCTAACTAATGAAAAACTGTTTTTT.

V gene TRBV2 combines with J gene TRBJ2-3; D unclear. The length of the CDR3 is 12 residues. V dropped 3 bases and J dropped 6 bases, with 7 bases sitting between them. Per germline, CDR1 SNHLY and CDR2 FYNNEI. Here the CDR3 DNA reads TGTGCCAGCAGTGAGGGGTTGGATACGCAGTATTTT. Protein sequence: CASSEGLDTQYF.

About this clone: In the same sample, other DNA sequences code for this CDR3. The CDR3 DNA reads TGTGCCAGCAGCCTCGGAGTTAACTATGGCTACACCTTC. The encoded protein is CASSLGVNYGYTF. The J gene is TRBJ1-2, the V gene TRBV7-9; D not resolved. Germline lookup yields CDR1 SEHNR and CDR2 FQNEAQ (reference sequence). The V gene lost 5 bases and the J gene lost 1 base, with 8 bases spanning the gap. CDR3 length: 13 residues.

The sample holds a few counts of this clone. V is TRBV2 and J is TRBJ1-2; no clear D. CDR3 length equals 11 residues. From germline, CDR1 is SNHLY and CDR2 FYNNEI. V lost 9 bases and J 4 bases, leaving 9 bases between the germline ends. CDR3 amino acids: CARSDPYGYTF. Here the CDR3 DNA reads TGTGCCAGGTCCGACCCCTATGGCTACACCTTC.

The chain employs TRBV19 and TRBJ2-1, with D possibly being TRBD1 or TRBD2 (5 bases each). V was cut by 5 bases and J by 1 base, with 9 bases left in between. The CDR3 length is 14 residues. From germline, CDR1 is LNHDA and CDR2 SQIVND (reference sequence). CDR3 nucleotide sequence: TGTGCCAGTAGTTGGGGGATGTCCTACAATGAGCAGTTCTTC. It yields the protein CASSWGMSYNEQFF.

This chain uses TRBV6-5 with TRBJ2-5; D ambiguous. The CDR3 runs to 13 residues. V lost 4 bases to trimming and J lost 5 bases, with 11 bases between them. Germline V gives CDR1 MNHEY, CDR2 SVGAGI. The CDR3 reads CASSFRRWETQYF. CDR3 DNA sequence: TGTGCCAGCAGTTTCCGGCGTTGGGAGACCCAGTACTTC.